The rows below give T cell receptor beta chains drawn from one sample of a study of cytotoxic CD8 clonotypes in ibrutinib-treated CLL. Method: immunoSEQ multiplex PCR; TCRdb's copy keeps in-frame clones and lacks some. This table has about 25,000 clones, 85% appearing once. This material consisted of PBMCs, taken after 24 months of ibrutinib treatment. These receptors were taken from a human donor with chronic lymphocytic leukemia. Each CDR3 is given with its conserved first and last residue. The D gene is left open where the match is weak. Clone sizes are given selectively: once, few, many, or a class where the clone is expanded.

v_gene	j_gene	abundance	d_gene	CDR3nt	CDR3aa
TRBV7-3	TRBJ2-1	few	NA	TGTGCCAGCAGCTTAGGGCTCAGGGTAGGGGAGCAGTTCTTC	CASSLGLRVGEQFF
TRBV9	TRBJ2-3	NA	TRBD2	TGTGCCAGCAGCGCCGGGCTAGCGGGGGCCAAGAGCACAGATACGCAGTATTTT	CASSAGLAGAKSTDTQYF
TRBV6-5	TRBJ2-7	NA	NA	TGTGCCAGCAGTTATAGTCACGAGCAGTACTTC	CASSYSHEQYF
TRBV18	TRBJ1-1	few	TRBD1	TGTGCCAGCTCACCACCGCGGGGACAGGGGTGGCAAGCTTTCTTT	CASSPPRGQGWQAFF
TRBV5-1	TRBJ1-6	NA	TRBD1	TGCGCCAGCAGCCCTGGACAGGGTGCCTCACCCCTCCACTTT	CASSPGQGASPLHF
TRBV6-5	TRBJ2-5	NA	NA	TGTGCCAGCAAATGGGGGGCGCAAGAGACCCAGTACTTC	CASKWGAQETQYF
TRBV19	TRBJ2-1	NA	TRBD2	TGTGCCAGTAGTAGCCCTAGCGGGGGGGCGGTCTACAATGAGCAGTTCTTC	CASSSPSGGAVYNEQFF
TRBV19	TRBJ2-1	NA	NA	TGTGCCAGTAGTATTGGGGTCTGGGCAGAGGGTAATGAGCAGTTCTTC	CASSIGVWAEGNEQFF
TRBV6-1	TRBJ1-2	NA	NA	TGTGCCAGCAGCTGGACAATCTATGGCTACACCTTC	CASSWTIYGYTF
TRBV27	TRBJ2-5	once	NA	TGTGCCAGCCCCCCGGGCAGGCGAGAGACCCAGTACTTC	CASPPGRRETQYF
TRBV5-1	TRBJ1-6	NA	NA	TGCGCCAGCAGCTTGGAAGGGCTATCTTCACCCCTCCACTTT	CASSLEGLSSPLHF
TRBV9	TRBJ2-7	NA	TRBD1	TGTGCCAGCAGCGTAAGCCCGACCGGACGACAGGGAATCAACGAGCAGTACTTC	CASSVSPTGRQGINEQYF
TRBV7-8	TRBJ1-6	NA	NA	TGTGCCAGCAGCTTCTTCAGGGGAAGAGATTCACCCCTCCACTTT	CASSFFRGRDSPLHF
TRBV7-9	TRBJ1-4	NA	TRBD1	TGTGCCAGCAGCTTACAACTAGCCAGGGGGCATGGAAAACTGTTTTTT	CASSLQLARGHGKLFF
TRBV7-9	TRBJ2-2	once	NA	TGTGCCAGCAGCTTAGGGGCGGTTATGATGAACACCGGGGAGCTGTTTTTT	CASSLGAVMMNTGELFF
TRBV7-9	TRBJ1-5	NA	NA	TGTGCCAGCAGCTGGAGGGACCAGCCCCAGCATTTT	CASSWRDQPQHF
TRBV10-2	TRBJ2-3	few	NA	TGCGCCAGCATTCTCTCAGGGACAGATACGCAGTATTTT	CASILSGTDTQYF
TRBV7-2	TRBJ1-1	once	TRBD1	TGTGCCAGCAGCCCCCGGGTGGCAGGGGGGACTGAAGCTTTCTTT	CASSPRVAGGTEAFF
TRBV5-8	TRBJ1-1	NA	NA	TGTGCCAGCAGCTTGGTTCGTGGGGTTCTAAACACTGAAGCTTTCTTT	CASSLVRGVLNTEAFF
TRBV28	TRBJ1-2	NA	NA	TGTGCCAGCAGTTCCACGAGCCCGTGGGGGGGCCGTGATGGCTACACCTTC	CASSSTSPWGGRDGYTF
TRBV10-3	TRBJ1-4	NA	TRBD1	TGTGCCAGCAAGAACAGGGGGTTTCCCCCAACTAATGAAAAACTGTTTTTT	CASKNRGFPPTNEKLFF
TRBV7-2	TRBJ2-7	NA	NA	TGTGCCAGCAGCGCTACGGGAAGGACCTACGAGCAGTACTTC	CASSATGRTYEQYF
TRBV5-1	TRBJ1-6	NA	TRBD1	TGCGCCAGCAGCCTCGGGACAGGGGCGGATCGTAATTCACCCCTCCACTTT	CASSLGTGADRNSPLHF
TRBV19	TRBJ1-5	NA	NA	TGTGTCAGTAGTCTGCAGAATCAGCCCCAGCATTTT	CVSSLQNQPQHF
TRBV20-1	TRBJ2-3	NA	NA	TGCAGTGCCGTGACAGGTGATACGCAGTATTTT	CSAVTGDTQYF
TRBV9	TRBJ1-6	NA	NA	TGTGCCAGCAGCGTGGGGGGAGATTCACCCCTCCACTTT	CASSVGGDSPLHF
TRBV5-1	TRBJ2-3	NA	TRBD2	TGCGCCAGCAGCCCTGGGGGGGGAGGCCCCGATACGCAGTATTTT	CASSPGGGGPDTQYF
TRBV5-1	TRBJ2-3	NA	NA	TGCGCCAGCGGCCTTAGGGTTACAGGGAGTCTCCCAGATACGCAGTATTTT	CASGLRVTGSLPDTQYF
TRBV19	TRBJ1-2	few	TRBD1	TGTGCCAGTAGTCCACCGACAGGGGTCCCTTCTAACTATGGCTACACCTTC	CASSPPTGVPSNYGYTF
TRBV11-2	TRBJ2-4	few	NA	TGTGCCAGCAGCTTCCGGGACTGGGATCAGTACTTC	CASSFRDWDQYF
TRBV7-7	TRBJ2-3	NA	TRBD2	TGTGCTAGCAGCCCTAGACTAGCGGGGGGCACAGATACGCAGTATTTT	CASSPRLAGGTDTQYF
TRBV6-1	TRBJ2-2	NA	NA	TGTGCCAGCAGTCCCCGCTACACCGGGGAGCTGTTTTTT	CASSPRYTGELFF
TRBV7-2	TRBJ1-4	NA	NA	TGTGCCAGCAGCTACAATACTAATGAAAAACTGTTTTTT	CASSYNTNEKLFF
TRBV19	TRBJ2-6	NA	TRBD1	TGTGCCAGTAGCCCGACAGGGACGTCTGGGGCCAACGTCCTGACTTTC	CASSPTGTSGANVLTF
TRBV7-3	TRBJ2-5	NA	TRBD2	TGTGCCAGCAGCTTAACGGGGGGCATCGGTAGCGGGATCCAAGAGACCCAGTACTTC	CASSLTGGIGSGIQETQYF
TRBV5-1	TRBJ1-4	NA	NA	TGCGCCAGCAGCTCCCGGGACCCGGGGGTAAATGAAAAACTGTTTTTT	CASSSRDPGVNEKLFF
TRBV6-6	TRBJ2-3	NA	TRBD2	TGTGCCAGCAGTCGCCGGACTAGCGGGGAAAATACGCAGTATTTT	CASSRRTSGENTQYF
TRBV6-6	TRBJ1-5	few	NA	TGTGCCAGCAGTTATGACAGCAATCAGCCCCAGCATTTT	CASSYDSNQPQHF
TRBV5-1	TRBJ2-5	once	TRBD2	TGCGCCACCCTACCAGGGTGGGGGGGTGGCCAAGAGACCCAGTACTTC	CATLPGWGGGQETQYF
TRBV19	TRBJ2-1	NA	NA	TGTGCCAGTAGCCCTAGGGGGATGGGGCAGTTCTTC	CASSPRGMGQFF
TRBV5-3	TRBJ2-5	NA	NA	TGTGCCAGAAGCGAGGACCAAGAGACCCAGTACTTC	CARSEDQETQYF
TRBV20-1	TRBJ2-7	once	NA	TGCAGTGCTAAAGTCAACTACGAGCAGTACTTC	CSAKVNYEQYF